Following are 20 T cell receptor beta chains from one sample sequenced in a study of T cells in Graves' hyperthyroidism and ophthalmopathy. RNA transcripts provided the source from which TCR beta CDR3 regions were amplified. First-round RT-PCR of the TCR CDR3 relied on the HTBI primer set. One entry per CDR3 protein, called by TCRdb with MiXCR from the multiplex PCR reads. The sample has under 550,000 distinct CDR3 sequences, about 13% seen once. Sequenced: blood. All receptors come from a woman younger than 30 with Graves' hyperthyroidism.

This clonotype showed up many times. The chain joins TRBV6-1 to TRBJ1-5; 7 bases align to TRBD1. The germline V gene has CDR1 MNHNS and CDR2 SASEGT. V shed 6 bases and J 4 bases; nucleotides not matched to a gene: 6. The CDR3 has 14 residues. The CDR3 nucleotides read TGTGCCAGCAGCCTCGACAGGGAAAATCAGCCCCAGCATTTT. Translated, it gives CASSLDRENQPQHF.

This clonotype has a handful of counts. The chain recombines TRBV6-1 with TRBJ1-2, with TRBD1 matching 7 bases. V trimming: 5 bases; J trimming: 8 bases; junction bases outside the gene matches: 8. Germline loops: CDR1 MNHNS, CDR2 SASEGT. The CDR3 totals 13 residues. CDR3 sequence (DNA): TGTGCCAGCAGTCTGACAGGGTCTAAGGGCTACACCTTC. Protein: CASSLTGSKGYTF.

In this sample, this clonotype turned up many times. The chain has TRBV12-3 or TRBV12-4 and TRBJ2-1; TRBD2 matches at 8 bases. V lost 1 base to trimming and J lost 9 bases; unmatched junction nucleotides: 8. The CDR3 extends over 15 amino acids. For the CDR3, the DNA is TGTGCCAGCAGTTTAGATAGCGGGATTGGGGTTGAGCAGTTCTTC. Its translation is CASSLDSGIGVEQFF.

There are many counts of this clonotype. The chain uses TRBV30 and TRBJ1-4; D uncertain. The CDR3 spans 13 residues. Between the trimmed V and J ends, which lost 5 bases and 5 bases, there was a span of 12 bases. Germline lookup yields CDR1 GTSNPN and CDR2 SVGIG (reference sequence). CDR3 nucleotides: TGTGCCTGGTCGCTCCAGAAGAATGAAAAACTGTTTTTT. Its translation: CAWSLQKNEKLFF. Supplemented by reference TRBV30 and TRBJ1-4, the full variable domain reads SQTIHQWPATLVQPVGSPLSLECTVEGTSNPNLYWYRQAAGRGLQLLFYSVGIGQISSEVPQNLSASRPQDRQFILSSKKLLLSDSGFYLCAWSLQKNEKLFFGSGTQLSVL.

In this sample, this clonotype turned up a few times. V gene TRBV6-1 combines with J gene TRBJ1-1; no definite D call. There are 13 residues in the CDR3. Germline lookup yields CDR1 MNHNS and CDR2 SASEGT. Trimming cost V 9 bases and J 1 base, with 12 bases left between them. CDR3 amino acids: CARNHSSNTEAFF. The CDR3 nucleotides read TGTGCCAGAAACCACAGTTCGAACACTGAAGCTTTCTTT.

The table lists this clonotype with many counts. This chain joins TRBV6-1 and TRBJ2-5; D gene unclear. The germline V gene has CDR1 MNHNS and CDR2 SASEGT. V shed 5 bases and J shed 5 bases, with 12 bases lying between them. The length of the CDR3 is 13 residues. The CDR3 reads CASSHTSQETQYF. The CDR3, as DNA: TGTGCCAGCAGTCATACATCCCAGGAGACCCAGTACTTC.

The chain uses TRBV11-2 and TRBJ2-5, with D perhaps TRBD2 (6 bases). This CDR3 is built from 13 residues. Trimming removed 5 bases at V and 5 bases at J, with 12 bases between. Germline V gene lookup returns CDR1 SGHAT and CDR2 FQNNGV. The CDR3 nucleotides read TGTGCCAGCAGCCCCCGGAGCGGGGAGACCCAGTACTTC. Translated: CASSPRSGETQYF.

This clonotype occurred a few times. This chain uses TRBV5-1 with TRBJ2-7, with D possibly matching TRBD2 (6 bases). Trimming took off 4 bases at V and 0 bases at J, with 20 bases between the two ends. The CDR3 loop spans 17 amino acids. CDR1 and CDR2 (germline): SGHRS, YFSETQ. This chain's CDR3 is CASSPYYGSGSSYEQYF. CDR3 DNA sequence: TGCGCCAGCAGCCCCTACTATGGTAGCGGCTCCTCCTACGAGCAGTACTTC.

This clonotype was seen only a few times. The rearrangement joins TRBV24-1 to TRBJ2-4, with D perhaps given as TRBD1 or TRBD2 (5 bases each). Germline CDR1 reads KGHDR; CDR2 reads SFDVKD. V gave up 2 bases and J gave up 2 bases, with 15 bases separating them. This CDR3 is built from 17 residues. CDR3 sequence (DNA): TGTGCCACCAGTGATTCCCTCAGGGAGAGGTCCAAAAACATTCAGTACTTC. Its protein is CATSDSLRERSKNIQYF.

The genes are TRBV28 and TRBJ2-7; D might be TRBD1 (6 bases). V shed 2 bases and J shed 12 bases, with 14 bases lying between them. Germline V gene data show CDR1 as MDHEN and CDR2 as SYDVKM. This CDR3 has 12 residues. The CDR3 DNA reads as TGTGCCAGCAGTTTACTGGGCAGGGGCACGTACTTC. Protein: CASSLLGRGTYF. Filled out from reference TRBV28 and TRBJ2-7, the complete variable domain reads DVKVTQSSRYLVKRTGEKVFLECVQDMDHENMFWYRQDPGLGLRLIYFSYDVKMKEKGDIPEGYSVSREKKERFSLILESASTNQTSMYLCASSLLGRGTYFGPGTRLTVT.

The CDR3 sequence is CASSLPESVLRVDGYTF. The CDR3 bases are TGTGCCAGCAGCTTGCCTGAATCGGTTTTGAGGGTGGACGGCTACACCTTC. The genes are TRBV5-6 and TRBJ1-2, with D hard to call. Germline assignment: CDR1 SGHDT and CDR2 YYEEEE. The CDR3 is made up of 17 amino acids. V dropped 1 base and J dropped 8 bases, with 24 bases sitting between them.

The chain is built from TRBV6-1 and TRBJ1-1; maybe TRBD1 (6 bases). V was pared by 7 bases and J by 1 base, with 16 bases between. Per germline, CDR1 MNHNS and CDR2 SASEGT. CDR3 length equals 15 residues. The CDR3 DNA sequence: TGTGCCAGCACCCAGGGGCAAGCAGGGAACACTGAAGCTTTCTTT. The encoded protein is CASTQGQAGNTEAFF.

This clonotype was recorded at least ten times. The V and J genes are TRBV10-3 and TRBJ2-5, with 12 bases identical to TRBD2. Trimming cost V 1 base and J 4 bases; bases outside gene matches: 7. The CDR3 length is 17 residues. The V gene's germline CDR1 is ENHRY and CDR2 SYGVKD. CDR3 nucleotides: TGTGCCATCAGTGAGTTGTGGACTAGCGGGGAGTCAGAGACCCAGTACTTC. It codes for CAISELWTSGESETQYF.

In this sample, this clonotype turned up many times. The J gene is TRBJ2-5, the V gene TRBV7-6, with unresolved D. V lost 3 bases to trimming and J lost 1 base, with 9 bases between them. Germline-derived CDR1 and CDR2 are SGHVS and FNYEAQ. This CDR3 spans 14 amino acids. The CDR3 coding sequence is TGTGCCAGCAGCTTTCAGTCCGGCCAAGAGACCCAGTACTTC. Its translation: CASSFQSGQETQYF.

This clonotype was picked up many times. V is TRBV27 and J is TRBJ2-7, with D possibly being TRBD2 (5 bases). The CDR3 has 16 amino acids. The germline V gene has CDR1 MNHEY and CDR2 SMNVEV (reference sequence). Trimming cost V 5 bases and J 3 bases, with 20 bases left between them. CDR3 sequence reads: CASSPRLTKTDYEQYF. CDR3 sequence (DNA): TGTGCCAGCAGTCCGCGCCTGACTAAAACTGACTACGAGCAGTACTTC.

The chain joins TRBV9 to TRBJ2-1; the D is unclear. V lost 3 bases to trimming and J lost 10 bases, with 8 bases between them. The germline CDR1 and CDR2 sequences are SGDLS and YYNGEE. The CDR3 extends over 11 amino acids. The CDR3 sequence: CASSEPREQFF. CDR3 bases: TGTGCCAGCAGCGAGCCCAGGGAGCAGTTCTTC.

This chain links TRBV9 with TRBJ2-7; the D is unclear. The V and J ends lost 4 bases and 2 bases respectively, with 13 bases between them. CDR1 SGDLS and CDR2 YYNGEE come from the germline V gene. There are 14 residues in the CDR3. This CDR3 reads CASSPNTQAYEQYF. The CDR3 nucleotides are TGTGCCAGCAGCCCCAACACTCAGGCCTACGAGCAGTACTTC.

This clonotype appeared many times. The chain recombines TRBV11-3 with TRBJ2-7; 12 bases match TRBD2. Germline-derived CDR1 and CDR2 are SGHNT and YENEEA. J lost 6 bases, V lost 5 bases, and 5 bases had no gene match. This CDR3 has 14 amino acids. In nucleotides, the CDR3 is TGTGCCAGCAGCCCTAGCGGGAGGGTCTTCGAGCAGTACTTC. Amino acid sequence: CASSPSGRVFEQYF.

The chain recombines TRBV19 with TRBJ1-2, with 8 positions matching TRBD1. Germline V CDR1 and CDR2: LNHDA, SQIVND (reference sequence). V shed 5 bases, J shed 6 bases, and the junction held 5 bases outside the gene matches. The CDR3 has 13 residues. The CDR3 here is CASSPTGGNGYTF. CDR3 DNA sequence: TGTGCCAGTAGTCCAACAGGGGGAAATGGCTACACCTTC.

This clonotype was counted many times. This sequence joins TRBV2 and TRBJ2-3, with 7 bases lining up with TRBD2. V was pared by 11 bases and J by 1 base, with 6 bases of the junction left unmatched. The germline V gene has CDR1 SNHLY and CDR2 FYNNEI. The CDR3 is 13 amino acids. This CDR3 reads CASGLGGTDTQYF. Here the CDR3 DNA reads TGTGCCTCCGGACTAGGTGGCACAGATACGCAGTATTTT.